Below are 20 T cell receptor beta chains sequenced from a single sample in a study of blood T cells in healthy people across ages. Using a J-beta primer mix together with a sample-barcoded 5' primer, a second PCR was run for roughly 6 to 12 cycles. TCRdb recomputed calls from the 5' RACE reads with MiXCR, one row per CDR3 protein. The sample holds about 1.4 million distinct CDR3 sequences, around 55% seen once. Source material: blood. These receptors were obtained from a young man in good health.

The V and J genes are TRBV13 and TRBJ2-3, with 11 bases lining up with TRBD2. Germline V CDR1 and CDR2: PRHDT, FYEKMQ (reference sequence). This CDR3 region has 18 residues. V shed 4 bases and J 4 bases; nucleotides not matched to a gene: 13. CDR3 protein: CASSSPRLAGGRADTQYF. The CDR3 coding sequence is TGTGCCAGCAGCTCCCCGAGGCTAGCGGGGGGACGCGCAGATACGCAGTATTTT.

This chain joins TRBV5-1 and TRBJ2-5, with D unresolved. Germline V gives CDR1 SGHRS, CDR2 YFSETQ. Trimming shortened V by 0 bases and J by 0 bases, and 12 bases separated the two germline ends. There are 16 residues in the CDR3. The CDR3 spells CASSLDLRTHQETQYF. The CDR3 DNA sequence: TGCGCCAGCAGCTTGGACTTGCGCACCCACCAAGAGACCCAGTACTTC. Filled out from reference TRBV5-1 and TRBJ2-5, the complete variable domain reads KAGVTQTPRYLIKTRGQQVTLSCSPISGHRSVSWYQQTPGQGLQFLFEYFSETQRNKGNFPGRFSGRQFSNSRSEMNVSTLELGDSALYLCASSLDLRTHQETQYFGPGTRLLVL.

On this clonotype itself: Possible read error: a much larger clone is one base away. The rearrangement links TRBV20-1 to TRBJ2-5; 8 bases agree with TRBD1. The trim removed 5 bases at V and 11 bases at J, leaving 10 bases unmatched. Germline CDR1 is DFQATT and CDR2 is SNEGSKA (reference sequence). The CDR3 runs 12 residues. CDR3 nucleotides: TGCAGTGCTGCCCCAGGGGGCAATGAGCAGTACTTC. Amino acid sequence: CSAAPGGNEQYF.

In DNA, the CDR3 is TGTGCCAGCAGTTACTACTTTAGGGAAAAACTGTTTTTT. This gives the protein CASSYYFREKLFF. V usage is TRBV6-5 and J usage is TRBJ1-4, with no clear D. Trimming took off 1 base at V and 8 bases at J, with 8 bases between the two ends. The germline CDR1 and CDR2 sequences are MNHEY and SVGAGI. This CDR3 has 13 amino acids.

The chain has TRBV12-3 or TRBV12-4 and TRBJ1-2, with D unclear. The CDR3 covers 16 residues. The germline V and J ends were trimmed by 7 bases and 3 bases, with 21 bases remaining between them. The CDR3 DNA sequence: TGTGCCAGCACCACTCTCGCCCAGTCACCTTACTATGGCTACACCTTC. Amino acids: CASTTLAQSPYYGYTF.

The chain links TRBV27 to TRBJ1-6; TRBD1 aligns across 8 bases. Germline V gene data show CDR1 as MNHEY and CDR2 as SMNVEV (reference sequence). With 5 bases clipped from V and 11 bases from J, the junction kept 11 bases outside the gene matches. The CDR3 is made up of 15 amino acids. CDR3 nucleotide sequence: TGTGCCAGCAGTAGCCGGACAGGGTACAATCCACCCCTCCACTTT. It yields the protein CASSSRTGYNPPLHF.

The genes are TRBV12-3 or TRBV12-4 and TRBJ1-4; D uncertain. The CDR3 is 14 amino acids. The V gene lost 5 bases and the J gene lost 4 bases, with 11 bases spanning the gap. CDR3 nucleotide sequence: TGTGCCAGCAGTGTCGACGGTTATAATGAAAAACTGTTTTTT. Its protein product is CASSVDGYNEKLFF.

This clonotype was observed a handful of times. The V gene is TRBV20-1, the J gene TRBJ2-7, with 7 bases matching TRBD1. The CDR3 loop spans 16 amino acids. Unmatched junction bases numbered 9, after V lost 1 base and J lost 0 bases. From germline, CDR1 is DFQATT and CDR2 SNEGSKA (reference sequence). The CDR3 nucleotides read TGCAGTGCTAGAGCCCCTGGACAGGCGAGCTCCTACGAGCAGTACTTC. Protein product: CSARAPGQASSYEQYF.

The gene calls are TRBV11-2 and TRBJ1-1; D is ambiguous. CDR3 length: 12 residues. The V end lost 2 bases, the J end lost 4 bases, and 5 bases lay between the germline ends. The germline V gene encodes CDR1 SGHAT and CDR2 FQNNGV. The CDR3 DNA is TGTGCCAGCAGCTTATTGTTCACTGAAGCTTTCTTT. Amino acid sequence: CASSLLFTEAFF.

This CDR3 reads CASSEPHRVQQLSYEQYF. The CDR3 DNA reads as TGTGCCAGCAGTGAACCCCATCGTGTACAGCAACTCTCCTACGAGCAGTACTTC. This chain uses TRBV6-1 with TRBJ2-7; D ambiguous. Germline CDR1 MNHNS, CDR2 SASEGT. The CDR3 runs to 18 residues. The ends were cut back, 2 bases at V and 0 bases at J, with 20 bases in the middle.

The sample holds a few counts of this clonotype. This chain connects TRBV7-9 to TRBJ2-1; no reliable D call. There are 14 residues in the CDR3. The V and J ends lost 1 base and 2 bases respectively, with 6 bases between them. Germline loops: CDR1 SEHNR, CDR2 FQNEAQ (reference sequence). The CDR3 region is CASSLELPYNEQFF. The CDR3 nucleotides read TGTGCCAGCAGCTTAGAACTCCCCTACAATGAGCAGTTCTTC.

The rearrangement links TRBV27 to TRBJ1-1; 10 nucleotides match TRBD1. Per the germline V gene, CDR1 is MNHEY and CDR2 is SMNVEV (reference sequence). The V and J ends lost 6 bases and 0 bases, in that order; junction bases with no gene match: 7. The CDR3 spans 16 residues. The CDR3 DNA reads as TGTGCCAGCAGGAGACTGGGACAGGGGATGAACACTGAAGCTTTCTTT. Encoded protein: CASRRLGQGMNTEAFF.

The V and J genes are TRBV7-9 and TRBJ2-2; TRBD1 aligns across 7 bases. V was pared by 2 bases and J by 6 bases, with 3 bases of the junction left unmatched. The CDR3 contains 14 residues. Germline CDR1 SEHNR, CDR2 FQNEAQ (reference sequence). The CDR3 DNA is TGTGCCAGCAGCTTATACACAGGGGCCGGGGAGCTGTTTTTT. Its translation is CASSLYTGAGELFF.

V is TRBV7-2 and J is TRBJ1-5; the D gene is possibly TRBD1 (5 bases). The germline V and J ends were trimmed by 1 base and 2 bases, with 9 bases remaining between them. Germline V gives CDR1 SGHTA, CDR2 FQGNSA. The length of the CDR3 is 15 residues. CDR3 sequence (DNA): TGTGCCAGCAGCTTAGATGGGACTGGCAATCAGCCCCAGCATTTT. It encodes CASSLDGTGNQPQHF.

The sample holds many counts of this clonotype. The J gene is TRBJ1-5, the V gene TRBV7-2; D is ambiguous. Trimming removed 0 bases at V and 0 bases at J, with 12 bases between. CDR1 is SGHTA, CDR2 FQGNSA, per germline. This CDR3 has 17 residues. The CDR3 loop reads CASSLAPLGSSNQPQHF. CDR3 DNA sequence: TGTGCCAGCAGCTTAGCCCCTCTAGGTAGTAGCAATCAGCCCCAGCATTTT.

The chain is built from TRBV7-2 and TRBJ2-1; a possible D gene is TRBD1 (7 bases). This CDR3 contains 16 residues. Germline CDR1 and CDR2: SGHTA and FQGNSA. V lost 7 bases and J lost 8, with 24 bases in between. The CDR3 protein is CASTKVGGGFWDEQFF. The CDR3 DNA sequence: TGTGCCAGCACCAAGGTCGGAGGGGGCTTCTGGGATGAGCAGTTCTTC.

The chain couples TRBV18 to TRBJ2-5, with D possibly being TRBD1 (7 bases). The DNA end is a closer match to TRBJ2-7, so the J assignment may be wrong. Germline CDR1 reads KGHSH; CDR2 reads LQKENI. The CDR3 contains 15 residues. The CDR3 coding sequence is TGTGCCAGCTCACCATGGGCCAGGGGGGACGCCGAGCAGTACTTC. Its translation is CASSPWARGDAEQYF.

This clonotype was recorded a few times. This chain links TRBV5-1 with TRBJ2-3, with no clear D. V was cut by 0 bases and J by 2 bases, with 7 bases left in between. Germline V gene sequence: CDR1 SGHRS, CDR2 YFSETQ. The CDR3 is 14 residues long. CDR3 sequence reads: CASSLALNTDTQYF. Written as DNA, the CDR3 is TGCGCCAGCAGCTTGGCCCTAAACACAGATACGCAGTATTTT.

This chain uses TRBV20-1 with TRBJ2-3, with 8 bases aligning to TRBD2. V trimming: 7 bases; J trimming: 3 bases; junction bases outside the gene matches: 3. Germline V gene data show CDR1 as DFQATT and CDR2 as SNEGSKA (reference sequence). The CDR3 runs 12 residues. The CDR3: CSGVAGTDTQYF. The DNA of the CDR3 is TGCAGTGGGGTAGCGGGGACAGATACGCAGTATTTT.

The gene calls are TRBV6-1 and TRBJ2-3; 12 nucleotides align to TRBD2. V shed 6 bases and J 0 bases; nucleotides not matched to a gene: 7. The CDR3 contains 17 residues. Germline CDR1 is MNHNS and CDR2 is SASEGT. For the CDR3, the DNA is TGTGCCAGCAGAAAGGCCGGGACTAGCGGGAGCACAGATACGCAGTATTTT. Encoded protein: CASRKAGTSGSTDTQYF.